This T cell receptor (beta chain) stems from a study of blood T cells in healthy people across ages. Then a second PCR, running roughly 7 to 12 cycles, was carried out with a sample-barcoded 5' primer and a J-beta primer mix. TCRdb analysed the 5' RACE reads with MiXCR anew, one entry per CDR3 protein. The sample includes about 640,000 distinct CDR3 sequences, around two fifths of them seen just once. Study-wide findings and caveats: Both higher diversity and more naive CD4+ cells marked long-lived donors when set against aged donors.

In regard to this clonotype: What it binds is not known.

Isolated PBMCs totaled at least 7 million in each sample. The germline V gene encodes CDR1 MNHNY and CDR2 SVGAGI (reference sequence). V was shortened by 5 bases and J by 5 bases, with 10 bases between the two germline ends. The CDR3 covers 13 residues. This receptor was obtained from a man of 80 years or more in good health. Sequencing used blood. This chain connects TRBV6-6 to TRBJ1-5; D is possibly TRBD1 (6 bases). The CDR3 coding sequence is TGTGCCAGCAGTATAGGGGGTGATCAGCCCCAGCATTTT. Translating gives CASSIGGDQPQHF.